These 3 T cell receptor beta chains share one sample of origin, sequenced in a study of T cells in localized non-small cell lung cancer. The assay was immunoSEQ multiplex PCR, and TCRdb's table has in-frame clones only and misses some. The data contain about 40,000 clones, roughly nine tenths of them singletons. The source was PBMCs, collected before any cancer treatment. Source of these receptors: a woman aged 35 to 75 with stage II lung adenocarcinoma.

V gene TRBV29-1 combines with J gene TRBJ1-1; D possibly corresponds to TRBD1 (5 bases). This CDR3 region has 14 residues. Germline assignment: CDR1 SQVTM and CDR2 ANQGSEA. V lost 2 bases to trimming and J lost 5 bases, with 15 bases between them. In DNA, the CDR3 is TGCAGCGTTGAATTGGCGGGGCGGAGAACTGAAGCTTTCTTT. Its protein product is CSVELAGRRTEAFF.

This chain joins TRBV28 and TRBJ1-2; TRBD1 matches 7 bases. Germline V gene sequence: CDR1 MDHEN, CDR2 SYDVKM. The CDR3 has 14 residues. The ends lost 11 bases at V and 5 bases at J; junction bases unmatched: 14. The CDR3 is CAGGPSSGGYGYTF. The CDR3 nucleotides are TGTGCCGGGGGGCCCTCTTCAGGGGGATATGGCTACACCTTC.

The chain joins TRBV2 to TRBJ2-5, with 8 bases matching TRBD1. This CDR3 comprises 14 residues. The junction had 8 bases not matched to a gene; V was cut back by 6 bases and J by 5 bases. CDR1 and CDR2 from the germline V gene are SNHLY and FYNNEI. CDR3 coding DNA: TGTGCCAGCAGCGATGGACAGGGCCTGGAGACCCAGTACTTC. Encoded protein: CASSDGQGLETQYF.